This T cell receptor beta chain is drawn from a study of brain metastases from non-small cell lung cancer. Findings and caveats of the study: Metastases had sparse T cells but largely shared repertoires with primaries. Compared with their matched primary tumors, approximately 64% of brain metastases showed expanded T-cell clones. Brain metastases had lower T-cell infiltration than primary tumors.

A remark on this clone: Its specificity is not known.

Using immunoSEQ multiplex PCR, the repertoire was profiled, and TCRdb retains in-frame clones only, with some absent. The sample lists about 2,600 clones, roughly four fifths occurring once. This CDR3 has 15 residues. The germline V gene has CDR1 SGDLS and CDR2 YYNGEE. With 0 bases clipped from V and 2 bases from J, the junction kept 5 bases outside the gene matches. V gene TRBV9 combines with J gene TRBJ2-7; TRBD1 matches 7 bases. This clonotype was sampled from a donor aged 40 or over with non-small cell lung cancer. The source material was tissue from a brain metastasis. The CDR3 bases are TGTGCCAGCAGCGTAGAGACAGGGATGACCTACGAGCAGTACTTC. This encodes CASSVETGMTYEQYF. Combining the CDR3 with reference TRBV9 and TRBJ2-7 gives the whole variable domain DSGVTQTPKHLITATGQRVTLRCSPRSGDLSVYWYQQSLDQGLQFLIQYYNGEERAKGNILERFSAQQFPDLHSELNLSSLELGDSALYFCASSVETGMTYEQYFGPGTRLTVT.